Reported below is one T cell receptor (beta chain). Its antigen is unidentified. Produced via immunoSEQ multiplex PCR; TCRdb's table is partial and in-frame only. Here the sample spans 25,000 to 30,000 clones, about four fifths being singletons. The time point here: cycle 4 day 1 (C4D1), after 5 to 7 weeks of nivolumab. With no exception, relapse followed autologous stem cell transplantation in all patients, and brentuximab vedotin exposure varied. The sample is drawn from a study of PD-1 blockade in classical Hodgkin lymphoma. Study findings and constraints: Prior therapy or disease activity may underlie the repertoire differences, whose causes remain undefined. Baseline TCR diversity was reportedly lower in newly diagnosed patients than in healthy donors. It was reported as lower still in relapsed/refractory patients. Complete responders possessed baseline diversity comparable to newly diagnosed patients.

Trimming removed 7 bases at V and 9 bases at J, with 22 bases between. The germline V gene has CDR1 MNHEY and CDR2 SVGAGI. This CDR3 has 14 residues. The source is a human donor with classical Hodgkin lymphoma. The chain employs TRBV6-5 and TRBJ2-7; D uncertain. The sample consisted of peripheral blood mononuclear cells (PBMCs), taken before the fourth cycle of nivolumab. For the CDR3, the DNA is TGTGCCAGCATTCCGGTCGACACACCTACGCTGCAGTACTTC. It yields the protein CASIPVDTPTLQYF.